These 6 T cell receptor beta chains share one sample of origin, sequenced in a study of T cells in Graves' hyperthyroidism and ophthalmopathy. The source material, RNA transcripts, was used to amplify TCR beta CDR3 regions. An initial round of RT-PCR targeting the TCR CDR3 relied on the HTBI primer set. A single record per CDR3 protein comes from TCRdb applying MiXCR to the multiplex PCR reads. The top ten hold around a fifth of the sample, which has around 350,000 distinct CDR3 sequences, more than 12% seen once. Sequenced input: blood. The source is a woman aged 30 to 39 with Graves' ophthalmopathy.

The sample holds many counts of this clonotype. The genes are TRBV27 and TRBJ2-2; D remains unclear. This CDR3 contains 12 residues. The V gene lost 2 bases and the J gene lost 7 bases, with 5 bases spanning the gap. Looked up from germline, CDR1 is MNHEY and CDR2 is SMNVEV (reference sequence). The CDR3 loop is CASSLGGGELFF. The DNA for the CDR3 is TGTGCCAGCAGTTTAGGCGGCGGGGAGCTGTTTTTT.

This clonotype was recorded many times. The chain has TRBV24-1 and TRBJ2-1; a possible D gene is TRBD1 (5 bases). Trimming took off 5 bases at V and 4 bases at J, with 11 bases between the two ends. CDR3 length: 14 residues. Germline CDR1 reads KGHDR; CDR2 reads SFDVKD. CDR3: CATSAETVYNEQFF. The CDR3 DNA reads as TGTGCCACCAGTGCCGAGACAGTTTACAATGAGCAGTTCTTC.

This clonotype turned up a few times. The chain is built from TRBV2 and TRBJ1-4; 9 nucleotides line up with TRBD1. This CDR3 has 14 residues. Germline CDR1 is SNHLY and CDR2 is FYNNEI. Losses at the gene ends were 8 bases for V and 3 bases for J; bases not matched to a gene: 4. The CDR3 region is CASGRDRANEKLFF. The CDR3 DNA sequence: TGTGCCAGCGGCCGGGACAGGGCTAATGAAAAACTGTTTTTT.

The V and J genes are TRBV5-4 and TRBJ2-5; 10 positions match TRBD2. The CDR3 is 16 amino acids. Unmatched junction bases numbered 9, after V lost 2 bases and J lost 5 bases. Germline V gene lookup returns CDR1 SGHNT and CDR2 YYREEE (reference sequence). CDR3 sequence: CASSLDWETSGETQYF. The CDR3 DNA sequence: TGTGCCAGCAGCTTAGACTGGGAGACTAGCGGGGAGACCCAGTACTTC.

The gene calls are TRBV7-3 and TRBJ2-3, with 13 bases matching TRBD2. The CDR3 covers 15 residues. Germline CDR1 SGHTA, CDR2 FQGTGA. With V trimmed by 4 bases and J by 7 bases, 5 bases remained unmatched. The CDR3, as DNA: TGTGCCAGCAGCTACGGGACTAGCGGGACTCATACGCAGTATTTT. This encodes CASSYGTSGTHTQYF.

The V gene is TRBV20-1, the J gene TRBJ1-2, with D uncertain. This CDR3 is 9 amino acids long. V dropped 6 bases and J dropped 8 bases, with 7 bases sitting between them. Germline CDR1 and CDR2: DFQATT and SNEGSKA (reference sequence). The CDR3 DNA reads as TGCAGTGCCCCCCCCGGCTACACCTTC. This gives the protein CSAPPGYTF.